This T cell receptor beta chain was captured in a study of blood T cells in healthy people across ages. Whole-study results and caveats: A strong correlation was seen between TCR beta diversity and naive T cell percentage.

The sample holds a few counts of this clonotype. The antigen is undetermined. Germline-derived CDR1 and CDR2 are SGDLS and YYNGEE. The CDR3 has 15 residues. Between the trimmed V and J ends, which lost 2 bases and 11 bases, there was a span of 22 bases. PCR was performed a second time for roughly 7 to 12 cycles using a sample-barcoded 5' primer and a J-beta primer mix. TCRdb recomputed calls from the 5' RACE reads with MiXCR, one row per CDR3 protein. The sample has 1.5 million to 2 million distinct CDR3 sequences; just under 50% are singletons. Sequenced input: blood. The receptor was derived from a woman aged 40-49 years in good health. The rearrangement links TRBV9 to TRBJ2-5; maybe TRBD1 (6 bases). CDR3 DNA sequence: TGTGCCAGCAGCGTGGGGAGTGGGGGCCCTGGGGAGCAGTACTTC. It codes for CASSVGSGGPGEQYF.